The TCR beta chain described here comes from a study of cytomegalovirus exposure and HLA in healthy donors listed by TCRdb under 2017. For the wider study: An earlier analysis of approximately 640 of the donors reported approximately 270 Gb of sequence data and 120 million or so unique TCR beta sequences from about 179 million T cells. Among the roughly 400 genotyped donors, approximately 81% belonged to the genetic ancestry cluster associated with self-reported Caucasian donors. The study combined high-throughput TCR immunosequencing, statistical association of individual TCRs with disease status, and machine learning to predict cytomegalovirus infection status. A later analysis re-analyzed previously published TCR beta repertoires from hundreds of donors and added high-resolution HLA genotyping to study TCR occurrence patterns. The T cell repertoires of 666 subjects were profiled by immunosequencing and related to cytomegalovirus serostatus. Both class I and class II loci were covered by HLA typing, at four-digit resolution. All discovery cohort repertoires had been generated on a single sequencing platform. Roughly 5 DR-DQ haplotypes were handled as single units for association and clustering, since linkage in the cohort was strong. Among some 400 genotyped donors of the cohort, an average of approximately 240,000 unique TCR beta nucleotide sequences was sequenced per donor, of which 15% to 20% were non-productive. In addition to the first cohort of several hundred subjects, a separate validation cohort of over 90 different subjects was used. An earlier analysis of several hundred of the donors applied high-throughput TCR beta sequencing to assess whether each TCR beta V gene segment acted as functional or pseudogenic. Rather than drawing on any new phenotypic data, the later analysis identified candidate immune exposures from TCR beta sequences and the way those sequences occurred across donors. Typing coverage varied by locus: roughly 620-640 donors for A, B, C, DRB1 and DQB1; approximately 560 for DQA1; about 590 for DPA1; under 490 for DPB1. An early release covering over 500 HLA-typed donors comprised 250 to 350 gigabases of sequencing data and about 90 million unique TCR sequences. The study aimed to test whether signatures of past pathogen exposure could be identified by cataloging public T cell receptors. In a later genetic analysis, genome-wide SNP genotypes for 398 of the 666 donors were used, and that subset was treated as a discovery cohort. Donor age, sex, ethnicity and CMV serostatus were compiled alongside the repertoire data.

Overall study results and their limits: An association between a missense DCLRE1C variant and V-gene and J-gene trimming of TCR beta chains was found in a later genetic analysis and replicated in an independent cohort. In a later analysis, HLA-associated TCR beta chains were found to be more clonally expanded and to have lower generation probabilities than equally common non-associated chains. In a later analysis, the rate of TCR association differed among HLA loci, with DRB1 alleles having the most associated TCRs and HLA-C alleles having the fewest. Because HLA typing was missing for some donors at each locus, association tests included only the typed subset. The authors suggested that the approach could potentially be extended to other disease states and immunological phenotypes. Strong co-occurrence of HLA alleles, especially DR and DQ, made assigning TCR associations to individual alleles difficult. The earlier analysis of fewer than 750 of the donors excluded roughly 17 rarely observed V segments, including chromosome 9 orphons, because counts were too low. Correlated functional status among segregating V segments might reflect linkage disequilibrium, but an unknown experimental factor could not be ruled out. A later analysis associated 16,951 TCR beta sequences with specific HLA alleles at a false discovery rate of 0.05. In a later analysis, most CMV-associated TCR beta chains were found to appear HLA-restricted, with HLA associations seemingly driven largely by CMV exposure. A later analysis reported that several top co-occurrence clusters appeared linked to parvovirus B19, influenza, CMV and Epstein-Barr virus. Sequencing depth was assumed to be roughly uniform across donors in the presence/absence analyses, though that assumption may not hold. This cohort had only TCR beta chains sequenced, and the lack of alpha or paired-chain data limited which features could be detected. According to a later genetic analysis, donors in an Asian-associated ancestry cluster had fewer N-insertions in productive TCRs than the roughly 700-donor mean. Because the 87-base-pair reads could not distinguish some IMGT-functional V segments, including TRBV6-2 and TRBV6-3, those segments were excluded. A total of 150 or so TCR beta chains were listed by the study as associated with cytomegalovirus. A further reported finding was that TCR beta sequences accurately predicted the HLA-A and HLA-B alleles for most subjects in the first cohort. While some public TCRs were present in many individuals, most TCR sequences turned up only very rarely across donors. A group of highly shared sequence variants was considered likely to be a technical artifact of the sequencing pipeline. A few of the identified cytomegalovirus-associated TCR beta chains were confirmed in vitro to be specific for cytomegalovirus antigens. In an earlier analysis of 450 to 750 of the donors, most TCR beta V segments appeared in productive rearrangements about 87% or about 30% of the time, broadly matching IMGT annotations. The only immune exposure information available for the cohort was CMV serostatus. The classifier was reported to diagnose cytomegalovirus status with high specificity and sensitivity in both the original and validation cohorts.

CDR1 is given as WSHSY and CDR2 as SAAADI, both from the germline V gene. V lost 8 bases and J lost 0 bases; the stretch between them is 13 bases long. The CDR3 spans 15 residues, from the cysteine through the phenylalanine. Of all the DNA, just the CDR3 is kept, 45 bases in frame from base 1. On this clone: Its antigen is not yet known. No much larger clone exists at a distance of one base, and base qualities are not known.

The library relied on the immunoSEQ multiplex PCR assay. For the multiplex PCR, a mixture combining 60 forward primers for TCR Vbeta segments and 13 reverse primers for TCR Jbeta segments was used. A multiplex PCR assay on genomic DNA amplified the CDR3 region of rearranged TCR beta genes. The amplified TCR beta libraries were sequenced on the Illumina HiSeq System as 87-base-pair reads. As for the authors' bioinformatics: A later analysis tallied 80 million to 95 million unique TCR beta chains across the 610 or so repertoires, and roughly 11 million of those chains were shared by two or more donors. Raw reads were error-corrected and collapsed into unique sequences by a nearest-neighbor algorithm in which closely related sequences were merged to remove PCR and sequencing errors. CDR3 sequences were aligned to IMGT reference sequences to assign V, D and J gene segments. For a sequence to be retained, a match of at least six nucleotides was required to both a V gene segment and a J gene segment. Rearrangements were called productive when the CDR3 lacked stop codons and stayed in frame with V and J; all others were non-productive. Following IMGT convention, CDR3 was defined as the stretch from the second conserved V-encoded cysteine to the conserved J-encoded phenylalanine. The earlier analysis of fewer than 700 of the donors excluded sequences that lacked an unambiguous match to a single V gene segment. In an earlier analysis of 450 to 750 of the donors, a V segment was called functional when productive rearrangements were above 56.7%, and segregating when the standard deviation between donors exceeded 5%. A statistical classification framework was built to diagnose cytomegalovirus status from the catalog of TCR beta chain sequences. In a later analysis, V and J genes were assigned by comparing TCR nucleotide sequences against IMGT/GENE-DB human TR gene sequences. The TCRdist pipeline was used in a later analysis to assign CDR3 sequences and most-parsimonious VDJ recombination scenarios. In a later analysis, each TCR beta chain was defined by its CDR3 amino acid sequence together with its V-gene family, and reads without a unique V-gene family were excluded. A later analysis removed 592 highly shared, low-generation-probability nucleotide sequences to deal with suspected cross-contamination and a sequencing artifact. For each public chain, a later analysis derived a clonal expansion index from normalized ranks of inferred template counts within each repertoire. Generation probabilities in a later analysis came from a VDJ recombination model fitted to out-of-frame rearrangements, and those results were checked against IGoR. In a later analysis, hypergeometric tests were used to score TCR-TCR, TCR-HLA and TCR-CMV co-occurrence, with a repertoire-size bias correction applied to TCR pairs. False discovery rates were estimated in a later analysis by permuting HLA or CMV assignments 20 times. In a later analysis, co-occurring TCRs were grouped using DBSCAN, and TCRdist sequence similarity was added for clustering within HLA-allele-positive subsets. Co-occurrence clustering excluded repertoires with fewer than 30,000 or more than 120,000 public chains, plus five with anomalous nucleotide sharing. TCRdb mirrors the immuneACCESS table, restricted to in-frame sequences. Some clones are absent from its copies; in checked studies, under half trace to an unresolved V gene, and the reason for the others is unknown. D and trimming come from the DNA, and the V and J calls and clone size come from that table. For this sample there are 90,000 to 100,000 clones; about 76% appear just once. The ten largest make up about 5% of the sample.

The cohort was made up of about 670 healthy bone marrow donors. All cohort members were sampled while nominally healthy, although unrecorded immune exposures were likely present. The donor was CMV seronegative and belonged to the group of 320 or so seronegative cohort members. Every donor gave a peripheral blood sample, and the peripheral blood mononuclear cells from that sample were used for TCR beta sequencing. Genomic DNA extraction from the blood cell samples was performed with the Qiagen DNeasy Blood Extraction Kit. This chain joins TRBV10-2 to TRBJ2-2; TRBD1 could be the D gene, as 5 bases match. The sample taken for sequencing was PBMCs. The TCR sequence derives from a woman between 40 and 55 years old in good health and CMV-seronegative. The CDR3 amino acid sequence is: CASATETSNTGELFF. The nucleotide sequence is given as TGCGCCAGCGCGACAGAAACTTCGAACACCGGGGAGCTGTTTTTT.